These T cell receptor beta chains were read from a single sample in a study of shared clonotypes between healthy human individuals. Generated by immunoSEQ multiplex PCR, the TCRdb table keeps only in-frame clones and is missing some. The sample has 520,000 or so clones; 75% to 85% are singletons. The specimen was PBMCs. These receptors all come from a woman in her forties in good health. Some clones in this sample may be carry-over from other donors' samples. The CDR3 runs from the conserved cysteine through the conserved F or W. A D gene is named only where the DNA matches it firmly. Expanded clones are given a class, and other clones once, few, many or no size at all.

CSVGAGREPYEQYF	TGCAGCGTGGGGGCTGGGCGGGAACCCTACGAGCAGTACTTC	.	14	medium-sized	TRBJ2-7	TRBV29-1
CASSLHGRAEVEQFF	TGTGCCAGCAGTTTACACGGGAGGGCCGAGGTTGAGCAGTTCTTC	TRBD2	15	.	TRBJ2-1	TRBV27
CASSVVSVGTDTQYF	TGTGCCAGCAGCGTAGTAAGTGTTGGCACAGATACGCAGTATTTT	.	15	few	TRBJ2-3	TRBV9
CASSDRDRASYEQYF	TGTGCCAGCAGTGACCGGGACAGGGCCTCCTACGAGCAGTACTTC	TRBD1	15	once	TRBJ2-7	TRBV6-1
CASSPQGGLSYNEQFF	TGTGCCAGCAGCCCCCAGGGCGGCCTATCCTACAATGAGCAGTTCTTC	.	16	.	TRBJ2-1	TRBV9
CASSLSGRYEQYF	TGCGCCAGCAGCCTATCGGGGCGCTACGAGCAGTACTTC	.	13	.	TRBJ2-7	TRBV4-1
CASSLERLQETQYF	TGTGCCAGCAGCTTAGAACGGCTCCAAGAGACCCAGTACTTC	.	14	.	TRBJ2-5	TRBV7-2
CASSLLRTIYEQYF	TGTGCCAGCAGTCTCCTAAGAACGATCTACGAGCAGTACTTC	.	14	.	TRBJ2-7	TRBV28
CASSLGAGDYGYTF	TGTGCCAGCAGCTTAGGGGCAGGGGACTATGGCTACACCTTC	.	14	few	TRBJ1-2	TRBV11-2
CASSPPGLNYEQYF	TGTGCCAGCTCACCCCCGGGACTAAATTACGAGCAGTACTTC	TRBD2	14	.	TRBJ2-7	TRBV18
CASSPPSNGGSISYNEQFF	TGTGCCAGCTCACCACCGTCGAATGGCGGGAGTATTTCCTACAATGAGCAGTTCTTC	TRBD2	19	.	TRBJ2-1	TRBV18
CASSLLSGEIYNEQFF	TGTGCCAGCAGCCTCCTTAGCGGGGAGATTTACAATGAGCAGTTCTTC	TRBD2	16	many	TRBJ2-1	TRBV7-8